This T cell receptor (beta chain) was identified during a study of cytomegalovirus exposure and HLA in healthy donors. For the study at large: A prior study identified approximately 120 million unique TCR beta sequences from about 200 million T cells.

Regarding the study as a whole: Cytomegalovirus-associated status was assigned to about 160 TCR beta chains. Previous analysis showed most TCR beta V segments were productive about 90% or about 30% of the time. TCR beta V- and J-gene trimming was later associated with a missense DCLRE1C variant.

Regarding this clone: Its antigen remains unidentified.

Primers included in the PCR were 60 Vbeta and 13 Jbeta primers. The method was immunoSEQ multiplex PCR; TCRdb's version includes in-frame clones alone and lacks a portion of them. The sample contains about 50,000 clones, around three quarters of which appear only once. This receptor was taken from a man between 25 and 39 years old in good health and CMV-seropositive. Source material: PBMCs.

The CDR3 DNA sequence: TGTGCCAGCAGCTTATACCCGGGGGGGCCCTACGAGCAGTACTTC. Amino acids: CASSLYPGGPYEQYF. This chain joins TRBV5-4 and TRBJ2-7; 8 bases align to TRBD2. Germline V gene lookup returns CDR1 SGHNT and CDR2 YYREEE (reference sequence). With V trimmed by 2 bases and J by 2 bases, 6 bases remained unmatched. The CDR3 is 15 residues long.